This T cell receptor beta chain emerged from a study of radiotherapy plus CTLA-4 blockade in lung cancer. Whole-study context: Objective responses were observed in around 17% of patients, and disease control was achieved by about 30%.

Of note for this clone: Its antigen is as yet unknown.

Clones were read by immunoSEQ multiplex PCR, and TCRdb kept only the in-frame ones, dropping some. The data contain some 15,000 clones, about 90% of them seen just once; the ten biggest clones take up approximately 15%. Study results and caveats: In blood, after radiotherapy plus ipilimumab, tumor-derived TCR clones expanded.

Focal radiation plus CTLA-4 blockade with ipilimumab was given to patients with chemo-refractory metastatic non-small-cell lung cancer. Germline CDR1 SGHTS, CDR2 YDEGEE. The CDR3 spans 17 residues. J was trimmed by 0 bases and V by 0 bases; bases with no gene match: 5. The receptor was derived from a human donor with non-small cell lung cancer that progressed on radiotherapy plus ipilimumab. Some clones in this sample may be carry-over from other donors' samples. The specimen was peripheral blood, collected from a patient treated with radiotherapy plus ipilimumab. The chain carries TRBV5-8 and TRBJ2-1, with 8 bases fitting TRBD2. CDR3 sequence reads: CASSLVVGLDSYNEQFF. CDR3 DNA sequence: TGTGCCAGCAGCTTGGTTGTGGGACTAGACTCCTACAATGAGCAGTTCTTC.